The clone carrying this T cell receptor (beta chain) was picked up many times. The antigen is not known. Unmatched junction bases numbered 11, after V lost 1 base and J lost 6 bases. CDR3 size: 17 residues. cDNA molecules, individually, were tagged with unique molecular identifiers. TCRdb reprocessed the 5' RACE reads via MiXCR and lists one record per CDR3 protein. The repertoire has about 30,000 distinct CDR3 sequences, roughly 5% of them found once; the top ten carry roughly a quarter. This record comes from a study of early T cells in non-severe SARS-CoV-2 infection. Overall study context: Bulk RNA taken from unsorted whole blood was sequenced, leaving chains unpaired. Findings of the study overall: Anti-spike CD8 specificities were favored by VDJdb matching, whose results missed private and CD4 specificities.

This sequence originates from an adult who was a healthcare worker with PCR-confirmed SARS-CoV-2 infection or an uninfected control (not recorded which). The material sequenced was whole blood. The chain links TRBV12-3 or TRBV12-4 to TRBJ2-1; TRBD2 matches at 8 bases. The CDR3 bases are TGTGCCAGCAGTTTAGATCCCCGGCGGGGGGTCCGCAATGAGCAGTTCTTC. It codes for CASSLDPRRGVRNEQFF.